Described below is a single TCR beta chain sequence and its context. This entry is derived from a study of cytomegalovirus exposure and HLA in healthy donors. As for the study in general: Around 80 million unique TCRs from HLA-typed donors were held in an early data release.

Primers: 60 Vbeta forward and 13 Jbeta reverse. Original data processing: There were about 80 million unique TCR beta chains by a later count, and about 12 million of them were shared. Sequencing used immunoSEQ multiplex PCR; TCRdb keeps in-frame clones, though not all of them. V, J and clone size were drawn from that table, and D and trimming were deduced from the DNA. This sample has 150,000 to 250,000 clones; 70% to 85% occur once, and the top ten carry about 0.092%. CDR1 MNHEY and CDR2 SVGAGI come from the germline V gene. V was pared by 4 bases and J by 4 bases, with 12 bases of the junction left unmatched. The CDR3 is made up of 16 amino acids.

This rearrangement joins TRBV6-5 to TRBJ1-2, with 7 bases that match TRBD1. Sequenced material: PBMCs. The TCR sequence derives from a boy aged 2 to 10 in good health and CMV-seronegative. CDR3 coding DNA: TGTGCCAGCAGTTCCGCCTGGGACAGAACTTCCTATGGCTACACCTTC. It is translated as CASSSAWDRTSYGYTF.